Following are 16 T cell receptor beta chains from one sample sequenced in a study of immune characterization of retroperitoneal liposarcoma. Via MiXCR, TCRdb re-called the PCR reads, giving one row per CDR3 protein. The sample lists around 12,000 distinct CDR3 sequences, 47% occurring once. The material sequenced was tumor tissue. These receptors all stem from a female donor with retroperitoneal liposarcoma.

About this clonotype: The CDR3 does not end in the conserved phenylalanine or tryptophan, so this is likely a read error. This chain connects TRBV12-3 or TRBV12-4 to TRBJ2-5, with 8 bases that match TRBD2. J gave up 1 base and V 7 bases, and 2 bases lay outside the gene matches. This CDR3 contains 13 residues. For the CDR3, the DNA is TGTGCCAGCAAAGCGGGAGCCCAAGAGACCCAGTACTCT. Protein product: CASKAGAQETQYS.

Notes on this clonotype: The junction shows a germline mismatch at one end, possibly a read error. CDR3 sequence reads: CASSPRYPDRANGYTF. As DNA, the CDR3 is TGTGCCAGCAGCCCAAGATACCCGGACAGGGCAAATGGCTACACCTTC. This chain uses TRBV4-1 with TRBJ1-2; 8 bases are shared with TRBD1. Germline CDR1 and CDR2: MGHRA and YSYEKL. The CDR3 totals 16 residues.

This clonotype was seen just once. Being one base from a much bigger clone, this may be a read error. CDR3 bases: TGTGCCAGCAGCACCGGGATCGGGAGGGAGCAGTACTTC. This codes for CASSTGIGREQYF. V usage is TRBV11-3 and J usage is TRBJ2-7; 7 positions agree with TRBD2. The germline gives CDR1 SGHNT, CDR2 YENEEA. After removal of 5 bases from V and 7 bases from J, the junction contained 8 bases not matched to a gene. The CDR3 length is 13 residues.

A few counts support this clonotype. The V and J genes are TRBV6-1 and TRBJ2-5; D not certain. Looked up from germline, CDR1 is MNHNS and CDR2 is SASEGT. The CDR3 contains 12 residues. Trimming pared 6 bases from V and 4 bases from J, leaving 9 bases between. CDR3 DNA sequence: TGTGCCAGCAGCCCGAAGCGAGAGACCCAGTACTTC. Translating it yields CASSPKRETQYF.

The chain carries TRBV7-6 and TRBJ2-7; unclear D gene. This CDR3 region has 12 residues. The germline gives CDR1 SGHVS, CDR2 FNYEAQ. The V and J ends lost 5 bases and 5 bases respectively, with 10 bases between them. The CDR3 coding sequence is TGTGCCAGCAGCCCGGGCAACAACGAGCAGTACTTC. Translation: CASSPGNNEQYF.

The chain recombines TRBV6-1 with TRBJ1-2; 7 nucleotides agree with TRBD1. The germline CDR1 and CDR2 sequences are MNHNS and SASEGT. This CDR3 has 12 amino acids. V gave up 9 bases and J gave up 4 bases; unmatched junction bases: 5. The CDR3 region is CARRTGFYGYTF. As DNA, the CDR3 is TGTGCCAGAAGGACAGGATTCTATGGCTACACCTTC.

This clonotype has more than one count but fewer than ten. The chain employs TRBV6-1 and TRBJ2-3; 12 bases align to TRBD2. V lost 4 bases, J lost 0 bases, and 11 bases stayed unmatched. This CDR3 has 19 residues. Germline values: CDR1 MNHNS, CDR2 SASEGT. The DNA of the CDR3 is TGTGCCAGCAGTGCTGGGGGGACTAGCGGGCGAACTAGCACAGATACGCAGTATTTT. Translating gives CASSAGGTSGRTSTDTQYF.

The CDR3 is CASSGTGGPQFF. Here the CDR3 DNA reads TGCGCCAGCAGTGGGACGGGAGGGCCCCAGTTCTTC. The chain joins TRBV10-1 to TRBJ2-1, with 8 bases lining up with TRBD2. V gave up 4 bases and J gave up 13 bases; unmatched junction bases: 6. Germline V gene sequence: CDR1 WNHNN, CDR2 SYGVQD (reference sequence). The CDR3 extends over 12 amino acids.

The V gene is TRBV6-5, the J gene TRBJ2-3; 8 nucleotides line up with TRBD2. The J call may not be correct, given that the DNA end is closer to TRBJ2-1. This CDR3 spans 15 amino acids. The germline CDR1 and CDR2 sequences are MNHEY and SVGAGI. The chain's CDR3 is CASSPLTSGSNEQFF. In DNA, the CDR3 is TGTGCCAGCAGTCCGCTAACTAGCGGATCTAATGAGCAGTTCTTC.

The rearrangement links TRBV6-1 to TRBJ1-1; no definite D call. The CDR3 spans 14 residues. Germline V lookup: CDR1 MNHNS, CDR2 SASEGT. Between the trimmed V and J ends, which lost 5 bases and 1 base, there was a span of 11 bases. The CDR3 loop is CASSTGFGNTEAFF. CDR3 sequence (DNA): TGTGCCAGCAGTACGGGTTTCGGGAACACTGAAGCTTTCTTT.

This chain links TRBV7-6 with TRBJ2-3; D tentatively reads TRBD1 or TRBD2 (5 bases each). Judging by the DNA end, TRBJ2-7 fits better; the J call may be wrong. This CDR3 is built from 14 residues. The germline gives CDR1 SGHVS, CDR2 FNYEAQ. CDR3 in amino acids: CASSLGDGYNEQYF. As DNA, the CDR3 is TGTGCCAGCAGCTTAGGGGACGGATACAATGAGCAGTACTTC.

V gene TRBV7-2 combines with J gene TRBJ2-5; D may be TRBD2 (6 bases). Trimming took off 0 bases at V and 5 bases at J, with 16 bases between the two ends. The CDR3 has 16 amino acids. Germline loops: CDR1 SGHTA, CDR2 FQGNSA. CDR3: CASSLAPLASRETQYF. The CDR3 coding sequence is TGTGCCAGCAGCTTAGCCCCTCTAGCGTCCCGGGAGACCCAGTACTTC.

This chain connects TRBV6-1 to TRBJ2-7; no definite D call. CDR1 MNHNS and CDR2 SASEGT come from the germline V gene. The CDR3 sequence is 14 residues long. V lost 5 bases to trimming and J lost 7 bases, with 18 bases between them. The CDR3 nucleotides are TGTGCCAGCAGTAGGTCAGGACGCAACAATGAGCAGTACTTC. Translated, it gives CASSRSGRNNEQYF.

This clonotype was observed a few times. This chain connects TRBV6-1 to TRBJ2-1, with D maybe TRBD2 (5 bases). Germline CDR1 is MNHNS and CDR2 is SASEGT. Trimming stripped 5 bases from V and 10 bases from J, with 21 bases between. The CDR3 sequence is 15 residues long. The chain's CDR3 is CASSLPHGMTYEQFF. The CDR3 coding sequence is TGTGCCAGCAGTCTTCCCCACGGGATGACCTACGAGCAGTTCTTC.

This clonotype was detected only once. This chain links TRBV12-3 or TRBV12-4 with TRBJ2-2; TRBD2 is a possible D gene (6 bases). V was shortened by 1 base and J by 6 bases, with 15 bases between the two germline ends. The CDR3 is made up of 16 amino acids. The CDR3 DNA sequence: TGTGCCAGCAGTTTAGAACCCGGGGGTTGGTCCGGGGAGCTGTTTTTT. Protein product: CASSLEPGGWSGELFF.

As regards this clonotype: This may be a read error, as it is one base from a much larger clone. V gene TRBV27 combines with J gene TRBJ2-7; 11 nucleotides align to TRBD2. Per the germline V gene, CDR1 is MNHEY and CDR2 is SMNVEV (reference sequence). This CDR3 contains 14 residues. CDR3 loop: CARSPALAGAEQYF. The CDR3 DNA follows: TGTGCCCGCAGCCCCGCACTAGCGGGGGCTGAGCAGTACTTC.